This TCR beta chain was documented in a study of blood T cell repertoires in COVID-19 (dated by TCRdb to about 2020). As for the study more broadly: The collaborator samples originated in the United States, Italy and Spain and spanned the acute and convalescent phases of COVID-19. Nearly every sample came with metadata listing a de-identified subject ID, COVID-19 status, age in years and sex. The dataset comprised deeply sampled blood TCRbeta repertoires from subjects exposed to, actively infected with, or recovered from COVID-19. The repertoires were released in a freely available public database intended as a resource for research on the immune response to SARS-CoV-2. The samples were drawn from two sources: the first 160 participants of the ongoing ImmuneRACE study, and 1,254 subjects contributed by 6 global collaborators. Where HLA class I and class II types were available, the types were taken from metadata supplied by the sample provider, not from assay-based typing. The material from the prospective study consisted of cDNA or gDNA derived from T cells, B-cell-depleted T cells, or PBMCs.

TCRbeta CDR3 regions were amplified from genomic DNA by means of the immunoSEQ Assay, a bias-controlled multiplex PCR. As for the original processing: The number of nucleated cells in each sample was estimated by amplification of reference gene primers within the assay. Sequence reads were collapsed and filtered to measure the absolute abundance of every unique TCRbeta CDR3 rearrangement. For each sample, productive Simpson clonality was calculated by taking the square root of Simpson's diversity index across productive rearrangements. This is the immuneACCESS table as TCRdb keeps it, with only in-frame sequences that have V and J called. A part of the clones is gone; compared with another copy, unresolved V genes explain less than half, and the rest is unexplained. V, J and clone size reflect that table, while D and trimming were determined from the DNA. A total of 95,000 to 150,000 clones appear in this sample, over 80% of them only once. The ten largest clones represent nearly 4% of the sample.

Beyond this particular receptor, the publication reports: The amount of clinical and demographic metadata varied by source and participant and was provided uncurated.

The germline V gene encodes CDR1 MDHEN and CDR2 SYDVKM. Including cysteine and phenylalanine, the CDR3 has 14 amino acids. Kept here is only the CDR3 DNA, which spans 42 bases and is read in frame from base 1. After removal of 6 bases from V and 6 bases from J, the junction retains 5 bases not matched to a gene. Turning to this clone: Which antigen it targets is not known. Nothing much larger sits one base from this clone, and base qualities are not available.

In the prospective study, participants were roughly 18 to 95 years old, resided in about 25 geographic areas of the United States, and were enrolled through a virtual design. To assign participants to cohorts, the prospective study relied on clinical history that participants themselves reported in a screening survey and a study questionnaire. ImmuneRACE Cohort 3 recovered participants were defined by two consecutive negative NP/OP PCR tests, healthcare professional clearance, or symptom resolution. Each participant in the prospective study had whole blood, serum and a nasopharyngeal or oropharyngeal swab collected by mobile phlebotomists. Prospective study participants could optionally give additional blood draws and questionnaires over an approximately two-month period. Blood samples from the prospective study were shipped frozen or at room temperature prior to DNA extraction.

The clonotype was recovered from a woman in her 30s who had recovered from COVID-19. Sequenced: PBMCs or T cells enriched from blood (not recorded which). The sequence links TRBV28 to TRBJ1-6, with 7 middle bases fitting TRBD1. At the DNA level, the sequence is TGTGCCAGCAGCCAAGGGGGCGGTAATTCACCCCTCCACTTT. Its protein is CASSQGGGNSPLHF. The CDR3 plus the reference TRBV28 and TRBJ1-6 genes for the other parts give the full variable domain: DVKVTQSSRYLVKRTGEKVFLECVQDMDHENMFWYRQDPGLGLRLIYFSYDVKMKEKGDIPEGYSVSREKKERFSLILESASTNQTSMYLCASSQGGGNSPLHFGNGTRLTVT.